This T cell receptor beta chain was retrieved from a study of blood T cell repertoires in COVID-19. TCRdb keeps only in-frame clones here, not all; method: immunoSEQ multiplex PCR. The sample carries about 130,000 clones, 85% recorded once. The germline gives CDR1 SGHVS, CDR2 FNYEAQ. The J segment lost 0 bases and the V segment lost 2 bases, leaving 16 bases of the junction unmatched. This CDR3 is 22 amino acids long. Sequencing input: peripheral blood. The origin of this receptor is a man at least 80 years old with active or convalescent COVID-19. The V gene is TRBV7-6, the J gene TRBJ2-2, with 12 bases matching TRBD2. The CDR3 bases are TGTGCCAGCAGCTTACCGCACCCGGCTAGCGGGGGGGCCGGATCGAACACCGGGGAGCTGTTTTTT. It specifies CASSLPHPASGGAGSNTGELFF.